This TCR beta chain was obtained from a study of blood T cell repertoires in COVID-19. Turning to the study itself: Acute and convalescent COVID-19 specimens originated in the United States, Italy and Spain.

Cohorts were based on clinical histories the participants reported. As originally analysed: Reference gene primer amplification gave nucleated cell count estimates. The method was immunoSEQ multiplex PCR; TCRdb's version includes in-frame clones alone and lacks a portion of them. That table gives V, J and clone size, and the DNA gave D and trimming. The table shows hundreds of thousands of clones, with approximately 86% occurring only once. Only one count was recorded for this clone. Sample: PBMCs or T cells enriched from blood (not recorded which). The TCR sequence derives from a woman aged 40 to 50 with acute COVID-19.

In DNA, the CDR3 is TGTGCCAGCAGTAGGAAACAGGGGTCCGAAGCTTTCTTT. Residues: CASSRKQGSEAFF. The chain carries TRBV6-5 and TRBJ1-1; 7 nucleotides align to TRBD1. Per the germline V gene, CDR1 is MNHEY and CDR2 is SVGAGI. This CDR3 comprises 13 residues. V trimming: 5 bases; J trimming: 8 bases; junction bases outside the gene matches: 8.